This T cell receptor (beta chain) emerged from a study of T cells in Graves' hyperthyroidism and ophthalmopathy. Findings and caveats of the study: Blood samples included most of the expanded thyroid clonotypes exceeding 0.001.

Looked up from germline, CDR1 is MGHRA and CDR2 is YSYEKL. V dropped 0 bases and J dropped 8 bases, with 11 bases sitting between them. This CDR3 spans 14 amino acids. Diagnoses used clinical symptoms, serum thyroxine and TRAb, thyroid ultrasound and orbital computed tomography. This sample holds PBMCs from roughly 10 ml fresh peripheral blood. RNA transcripts were the template for amplifying TCR beta CDR3 regions. During a first-round RT-PCR of the TCR CDR3, the HTBI primer set was used. TCRdb re-called the multiplex PCR reads through MiXCR, storing one row per CDR3 protein. The table shows about 300,000 distinct CDR3 sequences, with about 19% occurring only once. About this clonotype: No antigen is known for it.

The gene calls are TRBV4-1 and TRBJ2-1; no definite D call. Sequencing used blood. This receptor was taken from a man aged 50 to 60 with Graves' ophthalmopathy. CDR3 sequence: CASSQDHRQDEQFF. The CDR3 coding sequence is TGCGCCAGCAGCCAAGATCATAGGCAGGATGAGCAGTTCTTC.